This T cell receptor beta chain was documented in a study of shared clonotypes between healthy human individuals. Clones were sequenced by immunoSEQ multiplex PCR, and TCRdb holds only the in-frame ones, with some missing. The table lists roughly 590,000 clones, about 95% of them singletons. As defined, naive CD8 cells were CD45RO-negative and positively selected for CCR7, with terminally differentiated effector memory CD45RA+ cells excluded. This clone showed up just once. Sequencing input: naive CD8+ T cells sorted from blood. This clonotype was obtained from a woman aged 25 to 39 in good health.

As DNA, the CDR3 is TGTGCCAGCAGCTCCTTAGCGGGAGCCCTTTACGAGCAGTACTTC. This gives the protein CASSSLAGALYEQYF. This chain connects TRBV5-5 to TRBJ2-7; 9 bases align to TRBD2. Trimming at V came to 3 bases and at J to 4 bases, leaving 8 bases not matched to a gene. CDR3 length equals 15 residues. CDR1 and CDR2 from the germline V gene are SGHKS and YYEKEE (reference sequence).